This TCR beta chain was profiled in a study of blood T cell repertoires in COVID-19. Turning to the study itself: The samples span acute and convalescent COVID-19 from the United States, Italy and Spain. Sample material is recorded as cDNA or gDNA derived from T cells, B-cell-depleted T cells, or PBMCs.

Methods used by the authors: How many nucleated cells were present was estimated from reference gene primer amplification. Some clones are missing from TCRdb's copy, which holds only in-frame ones; the method was immunoSEQ multiplex PCR. D and trimming were read from the DNA, whereas the V and J calls and clone size are those reported in that table. The sample includes 140,000 or so clones, roughly 80% seen only once; the top ten take roughly 3%. This sequence was found in a woman of 80 years or more with acute or convalescent COVID-19. The specimen was peripheral blood.

CDR3 bases: TGTGCCAGCAGTTACATAGGGGTCGACGGCTACACCTTC. It yields the protein CASSYIGVDGYTF. V usage is TRBV6-5 and J usage is TRBJ1-2, with a possible D match to TRBD1 (5 bases). Trimming cost V 2 bases and J 8 bases, with 12 bases left between them. The CDR3 spans 13 residues. Germline V lookup: CDR1 MNHEY, CDR2 SVGAGI.